The 24 T cell receptor beta chains listed next were all sequenced from one sample in a study of glioma-infiltrating T cells. Using RNA template, CDR3s of TCR alpha and beta were amplified with iRepertoire arm-PCR. TCRdb re-called the multiplex PCR reads through MiXCR, storing one row per CDR3 protein. The repertoire holds under 20,000 distinct CDR3 sequences, 58% seen once, with approximately 40% in the top ten. The sample was glioma tissue, nonneoplastic brain tissue, or PBMCs (not recorded which). The receptor set was obtained from a human donor with low-grade glioma or glioblastoma, undergoing nonglioma brain surgery, or in good health (not recorded which).

This clonotype was seen at least ten times. The chain is built from TRBV7-3 and TRBJ1-1; D remains unclear. Germline CDR1 is SGHTA and CDR2 is FQGTGA. The V and J ends lost 4 bases and 4 bases respectively, with 10 bases between them. The CDR3 runs 13 residues. Here the CDR3 DNA reads TGTGCCAGCAGCTCCTCCATGGGCACTGAAGCTTTCTTT. Translating it yields CASSSSMGTEAFF.

The chain recombines TRBV5-1 with TRBJ2-1; TRBD2 agrees at 7 bases. Germline CDR1 and CDR2: SGHRS and YFSETQ. V lost 0 bases to trimming and J lost 7 bases; unmatched junction nucleotides: 1. This CDR3 is built from 13 residues. The CDR3: CASSLELANEQFF. The CDR3 DNA sequence: TGCGCCAGCAGCTTGGAACTAGCGAATGAGCAGTTCTTC.

This clonotype was seen many times. The chain uses TRBV7-6 and TRBJ2-5; D is perhaps TRBD2 (5 bases). CDR3 length: 13 amino acids. Germline V gene data show CDR1 as SGHVS and CDR2 as FNYEAQ. Trimming took 11 bases from V and 0 from J, leaving 13 bases between them. CDR3 sequence reads: CACTTGNQETQYF. Here the CDR3 DNA reads TGTGCCTGCACCACCGGGAACCAAGAGACCCAGTACTTC.

The table lists this clonotype with a few counts. The V and J genes are TRBV7-2 and TRBJ2-5; possibly TRBD2 for D (7 bases). Trimming took off 1 base at V and 7 bases at J, with 16 bases between the two ends. The CDR3 consists of 15 residues. The germline CDR1 and CDR2 sequences are SGHTA and FQGNSA. DNA for the CDR3: TGTGCCAGCAGCTTAGTAACGGGGGGCACAGGGACCCAGTACTTC. Protein sequence: CASSLVTGGTGTQYF.

The V call is TRBV6-2 or TRBV6-3, the J call TRBJ1-1, with a weak D call TRBD1 (5 bases). Germline V gives CDR1 MNHEY, CDR2 SVGEGT. The CDR3 is 12 residues long. V was trimmed by 8 bases and J by 6 bases, leaving 13 bases between them. CDR3 amino acids: CASFQGMAEAFF. DNA for the CDR3: TGTGCCAGCTTTCAGGGTATGGCTGAAGCTTTCTTT.

The CDR3 DNA sequence: TGCACGCGTGGCCAGGGCTATAGCAATCAGCCCCAGCATTTT. Amino acids: CTRGQGYSNQPQHF. The V and J genes are TRBV29-1 and TRBJ1-5; TRBD1 might be the D (5 bases). The CDR3 extends over 14 amino acids. Per germline, CDR1 SQVTM and CDR2 ANQGSEA.

The V and J genes are TRBV20-1 and TRBJ2-1; 15 nucleotides align to TRBD2. The V and J ends lost 7 bases and 0 bases, in that order; junction bases with no gene match: 7. There are 17 residues in the CDR3. The germline gives CDR1 DFQATT, CDR2 SNEGSKA (reference sequence). CDR3 residues: CSVSGLAGGRSYNEQFF. CDR3 nucleotides: TGCAGTGTCTCGGGACTAGCGGGGGGTCGCTCCTACAATGAGCAGTTCTTC.

This chain connects TRBV20-1 to TRBJ1-2, with D unresolved. V gave up 0 bases and J gave up 6 bases, with 11 bases separating them. The CDR3 consists of 13 residues. CDR1 DFQATT and CDR2 SNEGSKA come from the germline V gene (reference sequence). The CDR3 loop reads CSARDQAVNGYTF. Written as DNA, the CDR3 is TGCAGTGCTAGAGATCAAGCAGTCAATGGCTACACCTTC.

This clonotype came up many times. The CDR3 region has the DNA TGTGCCAGCAGTTTGGGAGTAGGGAGCACTGAAGCTTTCTTT. This sequence encodes CASSLGVGSTEAFF. The J gene is TRBJ1-1, the V gene TRBV12-3 or TRBV12-4; no firm D call. V was pared by 3 bases and J by 4 bases, with 12 bases between. This CDR3 has 14 amino acids.

This clonotype has only a few counts. The chain is built from TRBV9 and TRBJ1-1; no clear D. V lost 1 base, J lost 1 base, and 20 bases lay in between. CDR1 SGDLS and CDR2 YYNGEE come from the germline V gene. This CDR3 region has 18 residues. CDR3 residues: CASSVSSLLGVTNTEAFF. The DNA of the CDR3 is TGTGCCAGCAGCGTATCCTCACTCCTTGGGGTCACGAACACTGAAGCTTTCTTT.

Turning to this clonotype: Its ends do not fully match the called genes, so a read error is possible. The chain carries TRBV10-3 and TRBJ1-1; the D is unclear. Germline loops: CDR1 ENHRY, CDR2 SYGVKD. The length of the CDR3 is 14 residues. CDR3 residues: CAISESTWTSEAFF. The CDR3 coding sequence is TGTGCCATTAGTGAGTCGACCTGGACCTCTGAAGCTTTCTTT.

V is TRBV11-2 and J is TRBJ2-5; 8 bases line up with TRBD2. CDR1 is SGHAT, CDR2 FQNNGV, per germline. Losses at the gene ends were 1 base for V and 1 base for J; bases not matched to a gene: 11. CDR3 size: 18 residues. The CDR3 sequence is CASSLVGSGRGVQETQYF. The CDR3 coding sequence is TGTGCCAGCAGCTTAGTTGGTAGCGGGCGGGGGGTCCAAGAGACCCAGTACTTC. The full variable domain, rest sourced from reference TRBV11-2 and TRBJ2-5, is EAGVAQSPRYKIIEKRQSVAFWCNPISGHATLYWYQQILGQGPKLLIQFQNNGVVDDSQLPKDRFSAERLKGVDSTLKIQPAKLEDSAVYLCASSLVGSGRGVQETQYFGPGTRLLVL.

The chain couples TRBV7-9 to TRBJ2-5; no firm D call. The CDR3 extends over 13 amino acids. The V and J ends lost 4 bases and 3 bases respectively, with 9 bases between them. Germline V gene data show CDR1 as SEHNR and CDR2 as FQNEAQ (reference sequence). CDR3: CASSSWTEETQYF. The CDR3 nucleotides read TGTGCCAGCAGCTCCTGGACGGAAGAGACCCAGTACTTC.

This clonotype was recorded at least ten times. V is TRBV28 and J is TRBJ1-6, with D maybe TRBD1 (5 bases). Trimming pared 3 bases from V and 6 bases from J, leaving 21 bases between. CDR1 MDHEN and CDR2 SYDVKM come from the germline V gene. The CDR3 loop spans 18 amino acids. The CDR3, as DNA: TGTGCCAGCAGTTTCTTTACTTGGGGCAGCAATCTTAATTCACCCCTCCACTTT. It is translated as CASSFFTWGSNLNSPLHF.

In its sample, this clonotype was seen many times. This chain links TRBV2 with TRBJ1-5, with no clear D. Germline V lookup: CDR1 SNHLY, CDR2 FYNNEI. Between the trimmed V and J ends, which lost 6 bases and 6 bases, there was a span of 12 bases. The CDR3 has 13 residues. The CDR3: CASRRVVGQPQHF. The CDR3 coding sequence is TGTGCCAGCAGGAGGGTGGTAGGTCAGCCCCAGCATTTT. The variable domain in full, completed from reference TRBV2 and TRBJ1-5, reads EPEVTQTPSHQVTQMGQEVILRCVPISNHLYFYWYRQILGQKVEFLVSFYNNEISEKSEIFDDQFSVERPDGSNFTLKIRSTKLEDSAMYFCASRRVVGQPQHFGDGTRLSIL.

The V call is TRBV29-1, the J call TRBJ2-3; maybe TRBD1 (5 bases). Germline V CDR1 and CDR2: SQVTM, ANQGSEA. This CDR3 region has 11 residues. Trimming removed 2 bases at V and 6 bases at J, with 6 bases between. The CDR3 sequence is CSVEWGDTQYF. DNA for the CDR3: TGCAGCGTTGAATGGGGCGATACGCAGTATTTT.

This rearrangement joins TRBV4-3 to TRBJ2-3; D is ambiguous. The CDR3 is 15 residues long. Germline CDR1 and CDR2: LGHNA and YSLEER. V lost 0 bases, J lost 0 bases, and 7 bases lay in between. CDR3 amino acids: CASSQDLTSTDTQYF. As DNA, the CDR3 is TGCGCCAGCAGCCAAGATTTGACTAGCACAGATACGCAGTATTTT.

A few counts support this clonotype. The genes are TRBV7-9 and TRBJ2-6; D perhaps matches TRBD1 (6 bases). Germline V gene data show CDR1 as SEHNR and CDR2 as FQNEAQ (reference sequence). The CDR3 consists of 16 residues. The V end was cut by 4 bases, the J end by 2 bases, with 12 bases between. The CDR3 protein is CASSSITGPGANVLTF. CDR3 in DNA: TGTGCCAGCAGCTCTATTACAGGGCCTGGGGCCAACGTCCTGACTTTC.

Here the CDR3 reads CSAGIVSYNEQFF. For the CDR3, the DNA is TGCAGCGCTGGGATTGTCTCATACAATGAGCAGTTCTTC. The chain employs TRBV29-1 and TRBJ2-1; no firm D call. The CDR3 covers 13 residues. Looked up from germline, CDR1 is SQVTM and CDR2 is ANQGSEA. V lost 7 bases and J lost 4, with 14 bases in between.

This clonotype occurred once. The J gene is TRBJ1-1, the V gene TRBV2; D gene unclear. Trimming left V 4 bases short and J 4 bases short, with 10 bases between. Germline assignment: CDR1 SNHLY and CDR2 FYNNEI. CDR3 size: 13 residues. In DNA, the CDR3 is TGTGCCAGCAGTGGCAGAGGGAGCACTGAAGCTTTCTTT. Its protein product is CASSGRGSTEAFF.

The genes are TRBV15 and TRBJ2-3; the D gene could be TRBD1 or TRBD2 (5 bases each). The CDR3 covers 17 residues. Germline lookup yields CDR1 LNHNV and CDR2 YYDKDF (reference sequence). The V and J ends lost 1 base and 6 bases respectively, with 20 bases between them. The CDR3 DNA reads TGTGCCACCAGCAGAGGGTGGGGGTTAACCACGCTCGATACGCAGTATTTT. Translated, it gives CATSRGWGLTTLDTQYF.

The rearrangement joins TRBV20-1 to TRBJ2-1; 8 positions agree with TRBD2. This CDR3 has 14 residues. Trimming cost V 4 bases and J 8 bases; bases outside gene matches: 10. Looked up from germline, CDR1 is DFQATT and CDR2 is SNEGSKA (reference sequence). The CDR3: CSAKPGLVKDEQFF. The DNA of the CDR3 is TGCAGTGCTAAGCCGGGACTAGTGAAAGATGAGCAGTTCTTC.

The V and J genes are TRBV6-1 and TRBJ1-6; D might be TRBD1 (5 bases). V shed 6 bases and J shed 14 bases, with 14 bases lying between them. This CDR3 is built from 12 residues. The germline V gene has CDR1 MNHNS and CDR2 SASEGT. The CDR3 nucleotides read TGTGCCAGCAGCCACCCCGGGGGGTCCCTCCACTTT. Translating gives CASSHPGGSLHF.

A few counts support this clonotype. The CDR3 coding sequence is TGTGCCAGCAGTTACACGACAGGGCCAGGGAATACGCAGTATTTT. Its protein product is CASSYTTGPGNTQYF. The V and J genes are TRBV6-2 or TRBV6-3 and TRBJ2-3, with TRBD1 matching over 7 bases. J lost 7 bases, V lost 2 bases, and 9 bases had no gene match. Germline assignment: CDR1 MNHEY and CDR2 SVGEGT. The CDR3 has 15 residues.